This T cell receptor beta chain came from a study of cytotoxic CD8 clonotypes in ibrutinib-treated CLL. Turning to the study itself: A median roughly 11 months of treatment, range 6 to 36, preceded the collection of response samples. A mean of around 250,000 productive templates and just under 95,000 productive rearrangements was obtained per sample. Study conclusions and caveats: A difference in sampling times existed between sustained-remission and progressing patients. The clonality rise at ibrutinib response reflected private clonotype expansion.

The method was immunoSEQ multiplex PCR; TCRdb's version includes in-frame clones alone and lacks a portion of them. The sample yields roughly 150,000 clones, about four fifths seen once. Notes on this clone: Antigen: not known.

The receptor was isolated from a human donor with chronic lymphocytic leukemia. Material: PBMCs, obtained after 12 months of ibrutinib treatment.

CDR3 coding DNA: TGTGCCACCAGCAGAGTCCTGACAGGGGGTACACATGAGCAGTTCTTC. Its protein is CATSRVLTGGTHEQFF. V and J are TRBV15 and TRBJ2-1; 9 positions match TRBD1. Trimming removed 1 base from V and 8 bases from J; junction bases left unmatched: 9. This CDR3 comprises 16 residues. Germline assignment: CDR1 LNHNV and CDR2 YYDKDF (reference sequence).